The clone carrying this TCR beta chain was picked up many times. Its specificity is unknown. Attached unique molecular identifiers marked individual cDNA molecules. TCRdb used MiXCR to reprocess the 5' RACE reads, holding one entry per CDR3 protein. The sample includes over 85,000 distinct CDR3 sequences, about 12% of them seen just once. This record belongs to a study of early T cells in non-severe SARS-CoV-2 infection. As for the study in general: Chains were not paired, and sequencing was done on bulk RNA from unsorted whole blood. Study-wide results and caveats: VDJdb-based annotation leaned toward anti-spike CD8 responses and missed private and CD4 specificities.

This CDR3 has 15 amino acids. The V segment lost 5 bases and the J segment 8 bases; nucleotides outside the gene matches: 13. Germline V gives CDR1 MDHEN, CDR2 SYDVKM. V is TRBV28 and J is TRBJ1-1, with TRBD1 matching over 8 bases. This TCR came from an adult who was a healthcare worker with PCR-confirmed SARS-CoV-2 infection or an uninfected control (not recorded which). Sequenced material: whole blood, taken at baseline. This CDR3 is CASSPLTTGGAEAFF. The CDR3 DNA is TGTGCCAGCAGTCCACTGACAACAGGGGGAGCCGAAGCTTTCTTT.